The entry below describes one TCR beta chain. Antigen unknown. The data were obtained in a study of shared clonotypes between healthy human individuals. Whole-study context: Two women and a few men aged 18 to 49 served as donors.

CCR7-negative CD45RA+ TemRA cells were pooled with CD45RO+ cells for CD8 memory. The test was conducted at deep level. Using immunoSEQ multiplex PCR, the repertoire was profiled, and TCRdb retains in-frame clones only, with some absent. The repertoire has 70,000 to 95,000 clones, about 65% of them found once; the top ten carry about half. Study-level results: Measured sharing among donors was expected to vary with sequencing depth.

Germline values: CDR1 SGHRS, CDR2 YFSETQ. The V end lost 4 bases, the J end lost 3 bases, and 8 bases lay between the germline ends. The CDR3 covers 12 residues. V is TRBV5-1 and J is TRBJ2-7; unclear D gene. The source material was memory CD8+ T cells sorted from blood. Sample subset: CD45RO+ cells pooled with CCR7-negative TemRA cells. The receptor's source is a young man in good health. The CDR3 protein is CASSLDVYEQYF. CDR3 nucleotide sequence: TGCGCCAGCAGCCTGGACGTCTACGAGCAGTACTTC.